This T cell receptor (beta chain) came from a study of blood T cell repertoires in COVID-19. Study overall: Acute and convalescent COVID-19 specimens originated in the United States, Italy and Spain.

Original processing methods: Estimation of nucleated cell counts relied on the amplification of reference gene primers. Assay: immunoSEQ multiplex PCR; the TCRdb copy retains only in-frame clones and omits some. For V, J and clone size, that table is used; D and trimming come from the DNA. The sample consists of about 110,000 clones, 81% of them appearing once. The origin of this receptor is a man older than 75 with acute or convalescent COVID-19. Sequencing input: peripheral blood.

CDR3 bases: TGTGCCAGCAGTCCTCGGACAGGGGGAACCTACGAGCAGTACTTC. Translating it yields CASSPRTGGTYEQYF. This chain uses TRBV27 with TRBJ2-7; 10 bases are shared with TRBD1. The length of the CDR3 is 15 residues. The germline V gene encodes CDR1 MNHEY and CDR2 SMNVEV (reference sequence). V lost 5 bases and J lost 2; bases outside the gene matches: 6.